This TCR beta chain emerged from a study of shared clonotypes between healthy human individuals. Profiling relied on immunoSEQ multiplex PCR, and the TCRdb table lists in-frame clones only, not all of them. Of approximately 2.1 million clones listed, 85% to 95% were seen once; the top ten hold 0.3% to 0.4%. Unmatched junction bases numbered 4, after V lost 3 bases and J lost 4 bases. Germline V lookup: CDR1 KGHSH, CDR2 LQKENI. This CDR3 comprises 14 residues. The sequenced material came from naive CD4+ T cells from PBMCs. Subset defined: CD45RA+ positively selected. The V gene is TRBV18, the J gene TRBJ2-7, with TRBD1 identical over 9 bases. This sequence originates from a man aged 18 to 29 in good health. Some clones in this sample may be carry-over from other donors' samples. The CDR3 region is CASSPTGGQYEQYF. CDR3 DNA sequence: TGTGCCAGCTCACCTACAGGGGGCCAATACGAGCAGTACTTC.